Following are 16 T cell receptor beta chains from one sample sequenced in a study of metastatic and nonmetastatic thyroid tumors (TCRdb year 2020). None of the patients had been given any treatment before thyroid surgery. Libraries were built with PCR. TCRdb records Illumina HiSeq 4000 as the sequencer. TCRdb trimmed the raw reads at Q25, called clones with MiXCR and kept productive beta chains. The sample includes about 82,000 clones, with around 12% observed a single time. Jointly, the top ten make up 8.5% to 10% of the sample. What was sequenced was tumor tissue. The receptors derive from a female donor with papillary thyroid cancer or a benign thyroid nodule (not recorded which). Some clones in this sample may be carry-over from other donors' samples.

Details on this clone: This may be a read error, as it is one base from a much larger clone. This chain joins TRBV5-1 and TRBJ1-1; D call uncertain. Germline CDR1 and CDR2: SGHRS and YFSETQ. Trimming removed 1 base from V and 10 bases from J, with 8 bases in between. CDR3 length: 11 residues. The CDR3 DNA reads TGCGCCAGCAGCTTGCGGGGTGGAGCTTTCTTT. Its translation: CASSLRGGAFF.

There are many counts of this clone. The identical CDR3 is also encoded by other nucleotide sequences in the sample. The V gene is TRBV29-1, the J gene TRBJ1-1; 9 bases agree with TRBD1. Germline V gene sequence: CDR1 SQVTM, CDR2 ANQGSEA. This CDR3 is built from 16 residues. J was trimmed by 3 bases and V by 5 bases; bases with no gene match: 13. In nucleotides, the CDR3 is TGCAGCGTTCCCGAGGACAGGGGAAATTTATACACTGAAGCTTTCTTT. It is translated as CSVPEDRGNLYTEAFF.

This chain uses TRBV6-1 with TRBJ2-7, with 7 bases fitting TRBD2. Germline V gene sequence: CDR1 MNHNS, CDR2 SASEGT. The CDR3 is 15 amino acids. V trimming: 1 base; J trimming: 12 bases; junction bases outside the gene matches: 15. CDR3: CASSEEASGGLRGYF. In DNA, the CDR3 is TGTGCCAGCAGTGAAGAGGCTAGCGGAGGACTACGAGGGTACTTC.

As for this clone: It may be a read error: a sequence one base away is much more abundant. This sample also contains other DNA sequences that code for the same CDR3. CDR3 coding DNA: TGCGCCAGCAGCGCAGACAGGGTTAAGACCCAGTACTTC. Protein sequence: CASSADRVKTQYF. The rearrangement uses TRBV5-1 and TRBJ2-5; 7 bases agree with TRBD1. Germline V gene sequence: CDR1 SGHRS, CDR2 YFSETQ. The CDR3 extends over 13 amino acids. Trimming at V came to 4 bases and at J to 6 bases, leaving 6 bases not matched to a gene. The variable domain in full, completed from reference TRBV5-1 and TRBJ2-5, reads KAGVTQTPRYLIKTRGQQVTLSCSPISGHRSVSWYQQTPGQGLQFLFEYFSETQRNKGNFPGRFSGRQFSNSRSEMNVSTLELGDSALYLCASSADRVKTQYFGPGTRLLVL.

About this clone: A much larger clone lies one base from this, so it may be a read error. The chain uses TRBV28 and TRBJ1-4, with TRBD1 matching 7 bases. Trimming cost V 2 bases and J 10 bases; bases outside gene matches: 13. Germline assignment: CDR1 MDHEN and CDR2 SYDVKM. The CDR3 runs to 16 residues. Here the CDR3 DNA reads TGTGCCAGCAGTTTAGGATCGGACCGGTGGGACAGAAAACTGTTTTTT. Translating it yields CASSLGSDRWDRKLFF.

This clone was seen more than once but under ten times. Since a much larger clone is just one base distant, this may be a read error. V usage is TRBV6-1 and J usage is TRBJ1-5; D may be TRBD1 (5 bases). In germline, CDR1 is MNHNS, CDR2 SASEGT. The CDR3 is 15 residues long. Here the CDR3 DNA reads TGTGCCAGCAGTACAATGTGGGGCTGGAATCAGCCCCATCATTTT. It translates to CASSTMWGWNQPHHF.

This clone was seen many times. The rearrangement joins TRBV10-1 to TRBJ2-1; D may match TRBD1 or TRBD2 (5 bases each). CDR1 WNHNN and CDR2 SYGVQD come from the germline V gene (reference sequence). The CDR3 sequence is 15 residues long. The ends were cut back, 3 bases at V and 5 bases at J, with 14 bases in the middle. Here the CDR3 DNA reads TGCGCCAGCAGTGATGGGGTGGGACCTAACAATGAGCAGTTCTTC. As protein: CASSDGVGPNNEQFF.

This clone was counted many times. The chain recombines TRBV7-8 with TRBJ2-5; the match to TRBD2 covers 11 bases. V lost 5 bases and J lost 2; bases outside the gene matches: 4. Germline CDR1 SGHVS, CDR2 FQNEAQ. This CDR3 comprises 15 residues. CDR3 in amino acids: CASSRGLAVQETQYF. The CDR3 nucleotides read TGTGCCAGCAGCCGGGGACTAGCGGTACAAGAGACCCAGTACTTC.

Many counts were recorded for this clone. The chain uses TRBV29-1 and TRBJ2-7; perhaps TRBD2 as D (6 bases). The CDR3 runs 13 residues. Trimming stripped 0 bases from V and 3 bases from J, with 9 bases between. The V gene's germline CDR1 is SQVTM and CDR2 ANQGSEA. DNA of the CDR3: TGCAGCGTTGAAGATGTGGGGGGCTACGAGCAGTACTTC. This gives the protein CSVEDVGGYEQYF.

This clone has a count of ten or more. A much larger clone sits a single nucleotide away, making a read error possible. The chain employs TRBV20-1 and TRBJ2-1, with D tentatively TRBD1 (5 bases). The CDR3 contains 15 residues. Germline CDR1 reads DFQATT; CDR2 reads SNEGSKA (reference sequence). This CDR3 is CSARSQGQDPHERFF. Here the CDR3 DNA reads TGCAGTGCTAGATCCCAGGGCCAGGACCCCCATGAGCGGTTCTTC.

This clone has only a few counts. This may be a read error: a much more frequent sequence differs by one nucleotide. The gene calls are TRBV27 and TRBJ1-1; maybe TRBD1 (6 bases). Trimming removed 7 bases from V and 0 bases from J, with 15 bases in between. The CDR3 runs to 15 residues. Per the germline V gene, CDR1 is MNHEY and CDR2 is SMNVEV (reference sequence). This CDR3 is CASKGGERVNTEAFF. Here the CDR3 DNA reads TGTGCCAGCAAGGGGGGGGAGCGGGTGAACACTGAAGCTTTCTTT.

This clone was counted many times. The chain links TRBV2 to TRBJ2-5; D uncertain. CDR3 size: 11 residues. Germline values: CDR1 SNHLY, CDR2 FYNNEI. Deletions cut 7 bases from V and 5 bases from J, with 8 bases between. Written as DNA, the CDR3 is TGTGCCAGCATTCGGCGGGAGACCCAGTACTTC. Its protein is CASIRRETQYF.

The chain combines TRBV5-4 with TRBJ2-6; 11 bases are shared with TRBD1. The CDR3 spans 17 residues. In germline, CDR1 is SGHNT, CDR2 YYREEE (reference sequence). V dropped 2 bases and J dropped 2; count of bases not matched to a gene: 3. CDR3 DNA: TGTGCCAGCAGCTTAGGACAGGGGGCCACTGGGGCCAACGTCCTGACTTTC. Translating gives CASSLGQGATGANVLTF. Drawing the rest from reference TRBV5-4 and TRBJ2-6, the complete variable domain is ETGVTQSPTHLIKTRGQQVTLRCSSQSGHNTVSWYQQALGQGPQFIFQYYREEENGRGNFPPRFSGLQFPNYSSELNVNALELDDSALYLCASSLGQGATGANVLTFGAGSRLTVL.

Concerning this clone itself: This may arise from a read error, as a much more abundant clone is one base away. V is TRBV9 and J is TRBJ2-1; D is unclear. Germline V CDR1 and CDR2: SGDLS, YYNGEE. The length of the CDR3 is 13 residues. The germline V and J ends were trimmed by 5 bases and 6 bases, with 12 bases remaining between them. The CDR3: CASRAGRINEQFF. Written as DNA, the CDR3 is TGTGCCAGCAGAGCTGGTAGAATCAATGAGCAGTTCTTC.

This clone was observed many times. The V and J genes are TRBV5-1 and TRBJ2-7, with TRBD2 matching over 8 bases. The CDR3 totals 15 residues. The V gene end was trimmed by 6 bases and the J gene end by 3 bases; junction bases not matched to a gene: 11. CDR1 and CDR2 from the germline V gene are SGHRS and YFSETQ. The CDR3 reads CASKGEPGLDYEQYF. The CDR3 region has the DNA TGCGCCAGCAAGGGAGAACCGGGACTAGACTACGAGCAGTACTTC. Full variable domain (rest looked up from reference TRBV5-1 and TRBJ2-7): KAGVTQTPRYLIKTRGQQVTLSCSPISGHRSVSWYQQTPGQGLQFLFEYFSETQRNKGNFPGRFSGRQFSNSRSEMNVSTLELGDSALYLCASKGEPGLDYEQYFGPGTRLTVT.

This clone was counted at least ten times. This chain links TRBV10-3 with TRBJ2-5, with D possibly being TRBD2 (5 bases). Germline V gives CDR1 ENHRY, CDR2 SYGVKD. Trimming removed 4 bases at V and 7 bases at J, with 13 bases between. CDR3 length: 13 amino acids. In DNA, the CDR3 is TGTGCCATCAGTGTTGACTACCTGGGGACCCAGTACTTC. Encoded protein: CAISVDYLGTQYF.